This T cell receptor beta chain was captured by sequencing in a study of radiotherapy plus CTLA-4 blockade in lung cancer. At the level of the study: Of all patients, approximately 20% responded objectively and approximately 31% showed disease control. The study, taken as a whole, reports: The authors reported that early blood T cell clone dynamics, with interferon-beta, best predicted response. Peripheral blood showed expansion of tumor-derived TCR clones after radiotherapy and ipilimumab.

People whose metastatic non-small-cell lung cancer was chemo-refractory got focal radiation along with CTLA-4 blockade by ipilimumab. TCRdb keeps only in-frame clones here, not all; method: immunoSEQ multiplex PCR. The sample includes 48,000 or so clones, 84% of them seen just once. As to this clone: Its target is unknown.

Germline V CDR1 and CDR2: MDHEN, SYDVKM. The CDR3 contains 18 residues. Trimming took 5 bases from V and 1 from J, leaving 21 bases between them. V is TRBV28 and J is TRBJ1-5; D is ambiguous. Sequenced here: peripheral blood, sampled from a patient treated with radiotherapy plus ipilimumab. This clonotype originated in a human donor with non-small cell lung cancer whose response to radiotherapy plus ipilimumab could not be evaluated. The CDR3 is CASSPGLAGRLSNQPQHF. The CDR3 DNA follows: TGTGCCAGCAGTCCCGGTCTAGCAGGCAGGCTGAGCAATCAGCCCCAGCATTTT.